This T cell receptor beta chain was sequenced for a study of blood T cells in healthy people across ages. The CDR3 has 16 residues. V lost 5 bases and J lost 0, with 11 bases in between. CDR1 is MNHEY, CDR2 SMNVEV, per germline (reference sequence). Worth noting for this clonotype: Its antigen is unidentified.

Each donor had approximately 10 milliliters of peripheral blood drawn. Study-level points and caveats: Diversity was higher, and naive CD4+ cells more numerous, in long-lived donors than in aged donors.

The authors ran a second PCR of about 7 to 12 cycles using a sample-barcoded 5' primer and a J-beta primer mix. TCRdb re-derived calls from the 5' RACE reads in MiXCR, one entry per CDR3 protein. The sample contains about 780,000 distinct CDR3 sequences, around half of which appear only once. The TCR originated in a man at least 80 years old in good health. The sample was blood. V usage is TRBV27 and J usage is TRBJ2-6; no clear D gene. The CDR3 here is CASSRQTLSGANVLTF. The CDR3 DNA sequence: TGTGCCAGCAGTCGCCAGACCCTCTCTGGGGCCAACGTCCTGACTTTC.